The 25 T cell receptor beta chains in this list originate from one sample, sequenced in a study of blood T cell repertoires in COVID-19. The repertoire was sequenced with immunoSEQ multiplex PCR; TCRdb's copy has only in-frame clones and lacks some. Among around 330,000 clones listed, about 91% were seen once. The specimen sequenced was peripheral blood. Receptors originate from a woman in her 30s with COVID-19, enrolled during active disease.

The rearrangement uses TRBV29-1 and TRBJ2-1, with TRBD1 matching 9 bases. CDR3 length equals 13 residues. The ends lost 6 bases at V and 7 bases at J; junction bases unmatched: 7. Germline CDR1 and CDR2: SQVTM and ANQGSEA. CDR3 residues: CSVAGTGFNEQFF. The CDR3 DNA reads TGCAGCGTGGCCGGGACAGGGTTTAATGAGCAGTTCTTC.

The V gene is TRBV19, the J gene TRBJ1-1, with a possible D match to TRBD1 (5 bases). Germline lookup yields CDR1 LNHDA and CDR2 SQIVND (reference sequence). Trimming left V 6 bases short and J 1 base short, with 9 bases between. This CDR3 is 13 amino acids long. This CDR3 reads CASSLTENTEAFF. DNA for the CDR3: TGTGCCAGTAGCTTGACAGAGAACACTGAAGCTTTCTTT. Combining the CDR3 with reference TRBV19 and TRBJ1-1 gives the whole variable domain DGGITQSPKYLFRKEGQNVTLSCEQNLNHDAMYWYRQDPGQGLRLIYYSQIVNDFQKGDIAEGYSVSREKKESFPLTVTSAQKNPTAFYLCASSLTENTEAFFGQGTRLTVV.

This chain uses TRBV6-5 with TRBJ1-2; possibly TRBD1 for D (6 bases). Germline CDR1 MNHEY, CDR2 SVGAGI. Trimming left V 7 bases short and J 8 bases short, with 23 bases between. The CDR3 is 15 residues long. CDR3 DNA: TGTGCCAGCAAGCAAGAACAGGGAACGCTCAGAGGCTACACCTTC. Protein: CASKQEQGTLRGYTF.

This sequence joins TRBV4-3 and TRBJ2-3; TRBD2 matches at 10 bases. Germline V gene data show CDR1 as LGHNA and CDR2 as YSLEER. V gave up 3 bases and J gave up 0 bases; unmatched junction bases: 6. CDR3 length: 17 amino acids. CDR3 in amino acids: CASSQTLAGASTDTQYF. Written as DNA, the CDR3 is TGCGCCAGCAGCCAGACCCTAGCGGGAGCTAGCACAGATACGCAGTATTTT.

V is TRBV19 and J is TRBJ2-3; D possibly corresponds to TRBD1 (6 bases). Germline lookup yields CDR1 LNHDA and CDR2 SQIVND (reference sequence). The CDR3 covers 15 residues. V lost 4 bases and J 0 bases, leaving 11 bases between the germline ends. The CDR3 DNA sequence: TGTGCCAGTAGTAGGGACATCGCTAGCACAGATACGCAGTATTTT. Translated, it gives CASSRDIASTDTQYF. Together with reference TRBV19 and TRBJ2-3, the CDR3 gives the full variable domain: DGGITQSPKYLFRKEGQNVTLSCEQNLNHDAMYWYRQDPGQGLRLIYYSQIVNDFQKGDIAEGYSVSREKKESFPLTVTSAQKNPTAFYLCASSRDIASTDTQYFGPGTRLTVL.

The rearrangement links TRBV6-1 to TRBJ2-1; D perhaps matches TRBD2 (6 bases). This CDR3 is built from 14 residues. Germline CDR1 reads MNHNS; CDR2 reads SASEGT. The V and J ends lost 2 bases and 8 bases respectively, with 13 bases between them. The CDR3 here is CASSEMSSVYEQFF. In DNA form, the CDR3 reads TGTGCCAGCAGTGAAATGTCTAGCGTCTATGAGCAGTTCTTC.

The chain has TRBV5-4 and TRBJ1-1, with 7 positions matching TRBD1. The CDR3 spans 15 residues. Germline CDR1 and CDR2: SGHNT and YYREEE (reference sequence). With V trimmed by 3 bases and J by 0 bases, 5 bases remained unmatched. The CDR3 protein is CASSWGDRVNTEAFF. The CDR3, as DNA: TGTGCCAGCAGCTGGGGCGACAGGGTGAACACTGAAGCTTTCTTT. The variable domain in full, with the rest retrieved from reference TRBV5-4 and TRBJ1-1, is ETGVTQSPTHLIKTRGQQVTLRCSSQSGHNTVSWYQQALGQGPQFIFQYYREEENGRGNFPPRFSGLQFPNYSSELNVNALELDDSALYLCASSWGDRVNTEAFFGQGTRLTVV.

The chain links TRBV18 to TRBJ2-7, with TRBD2 identical over 12 bases. Germline CDR1 is KGHSH and CDR2 is LQKENI. V shed 6 bases, J shed 2 bases, and the junction held 5 bases outside the gene matches. The CDR3 loop spans 15 amino acids. CDR3 bases: TGTGCCAGCTCCGGAGGACTAGCGGGGACCTACGAGCAGTACTTC. It is translated as CASSGGLAGTYEQYF.

V is TRBV19 and J is TRBJ2-7; 9 bases agree with TRBD2. CDR1 and CDR2 (germline): LNHDA, SQIVND (reference sequence). There are 18 residues in the CDR3. V gave up 8 bases and J gave up 5 bases; unmatched junction bases: 22. This chain's CDR3 is CASPRPLRGERGEDEQYF. The CDR3 nucleotides are TGTGCCAGTCCCCGACCACTTAGGGGGGAGCGGGGGGAGGACGAGCAGTACTTC.

This chain joins TRBV30 and TRBJ1-2, with D perhaps matching TRBD1 (5 bases). The CDR3 contains 13 residues. Germline CDR1 GTSNPN, CDR2 SVGIG (reference sequence). Trimming removed 4 bases from V and 7 bases from J, with 16 bases in between. CDR3 protein: CAWTNPERGGYTF. CDR3 sequence (DNA): TGTGCCTGGACGAACCCGGAAAGGGGTGGCTACACCTTC.

The V gene is TRBV4-1, the J gene TRBJ2-7; 7 bases align to TRBD1. V dropped 4 bases and J dropped 2; count of bases not matched to a gene: 2. Germline V gene data show CDR1 as MGHRA and CDR2 as YSYEKL. The CDR3 is 13 amino acids. Here the CDR3 DNA reads TGCGCCAGCAGCCTGGACAGGCCCTACGAGCAGTACTTC. It yields the protein CASSLDRPYEQYF.

The chain uses TRBV6-2 or TRBV6-3 and TRBJ2-5; TRBD2 matches 11 bases. V lost 0 bases and J lost 3; bases outside the gene matches: 9. Germline loops: CDR1 MNHEY, CDR2 SVGEGT. The CDR3 contains 18 residues. This CDR3 is CASSYSVAGGSIEETQYF. DNA of the CDR3: TGTGCCAGCAGTTACTCGGTAGCGGGGGGGTCTATCGAAGAGACCCAGTACTTC.

With respect to this clone: The junction differs from germline at one of its ends, possibly a read error. This chain links TRBV6-5 with TRBJ2-3; no definite D call. The CDR3 is 12 residues long. Germline loops: CDR1 MNHEY, CDR2 SVGAGI. The CDR3 is CASSNSKDTQYF. CDR3 nucleotide sequence: TGTGCCAGCAGTAACAGCAAAGATACGCAGTATTTT.

This chain connects TRBV4-3 to TRBJ2-1; D not certain. The CDR3 extends over 16 amino acids. Deletions cut 0 bases from V and 0 bases from J, with 9 bases between. CDR1 and CDR2 (germline): LGHNA, YSLEER. The CDR3 nucleotides read TGCGCCAGCAGCCAAGATTCGGTCTCCTCCTACAATGAGCAGTTCTTC. Its translation is CASSQDSVSSYNEQFF.

The V gene is TRBV5-5, the J gene TRBJ2-3; 9 positions agree with TRBD1. Germline-derived CDR1 and CDR2 are SGHKS and YYEKEE (reference sequence). V lost 4 bases and J lost 4; bases outside the gene matches: 10. The length of the CDR3 is 16 residues. Written as DNA, the CDR3 is TGTGCCAGCAGCCCCGGGGGACAGGGCGGCTCAGATACGCAGTATTTT. Its translation: CASSPGGQGGSDTQYF.

This sequence joins TRBV27 and TRBJ2-7; D might be TRBD1 (5 bases). This CDR3 contains 13 residues. V was pared by 5 bases and J by 5 bases, with 13 bases between. CDR1 MNHEY and CDR2 SMNVEV come from the germline V gene (reference sequence). The CDR3 loop is CASSPQGTHEQYF. CDR3 DNA sequence: TGTGCCAGCAGTCCGCAGGGTACCCACGAGCAGTACTTC.

This clone was seen once. The chain is built from TRBV6-6 and TRBJ2-7; D might be TRBD2 (5 bases). From germline, CDR1 is MNHNY and CDR2 SVGAGI (reference sequence). The CDR3 is 15 amino acids. The V end was cut by 5 bases, the J end by 7 bases, with 21 bases between. CDR3 sequence: CASSRSGSSRDEQYV. The CDR3 coding sequence is TGTGCCAGCAGTCGATCAGGATCGTCGAGGGATGAGCAGTACGTC.

The chain combines TRBV5-6 with TRBJ1-1; unclear D gene. The CDR3 extends over 16 amino acids. CDR1 SGHDT and CDR2 YYEEEE come from the germline V gene. V gave up 4 bases and J gave up 6 bases, with 22 bases separating them. The CDR3 is CASSLVSLRRSSEAFF. DNA for the CDR3: TGTGCCAGCAGCCTGGTTTCGCTCAGGCGCTCGTCTGAAGCTTTCTTT.

The genes are TRBV12-3 or TRBV12-4 and TRBJ2-7; the D gene is possibly TRBD1 (5 bases). V was pared by 6 bases and J by 3 bases, with 12 bases between. The CDR3 spans 13 residues. As DNA, the CDR3 is TGTGCCAGCAGCCGTGACAGTCTCTACGAGCAGTACTTC. Amino acid sequence: CASSRDSLYEQYF.

V and J are TRBV5-1 and TRBJ2-5, with 7 bases aligning to TRBD1. Germline CDR1 is SGHRS and CDR2 is YFSETQ. V dropped 5 bases and J dropped 1; count of bases not matched to a gene: 8. There are 15 residues in the CDR3. The CDR3, as DNA: TGCGCCAGCAGTTTCCGACAGGGACCCCAAGAGACCCAGTACTTC. It encodes CASSFRQGPQETQYF.

The chain couples TRBV7-8 to TRBJ2-1; TRBD2 aligns across 8 bases. The V and J ends lost 1 base and 4 bases, in that order; junction bases with no gene match: 9. The CDR3 contains 17 residues. Looked up from germline, CDR1 is SGHVS and CDR2 is FQNEAQ. CDR3 DNA sequence: TGTGCCAGCAGCTTAGTCGGGGGGGCCCTCGTTTACAATGAGCAGTTCTTC. Translated: CASSLVGGALVYNEQFF.

V usage is TRBV5-1 and J usage is TRBJ1-6; weak D call: TRBD1 (6 bases). The CDR3 sequence is 15 residues long. V lost 0 bases to trimming and J lost 7 bases, with 11 bases between them. The germline gives CDR1 SGHRS, CDR2 YFSETQ. The CDR3 protein is CASSLDRVENSPLHF. The CDR3 DNA reads as TGCGCCAGCAGCTTGGACAGGGTGGAAAATTCACCCCTCCACTTT.

The V call is TRBV28, the J call TRBJ1-6; 8 bases match TRBD1. This CDR3 has 15 residues. CDR1 is MDHEN and CDR2 is SYDVKM in the germline V gene. V was clipped by 8 bases and J by 4 bases; unmatched bases: 7. For the CDR3, the DNA is TGTGCCAGCCGGAGGACAGGGACTTATAATTCACCCCTCCACTTT. This encodes CASRRTGTYNSPLHF.

The V call is TRBV6-5, the J call TRBJ1-5, with D unclear. CDR1 and CDR2 from the germline V gene are MNHEY and SVGAGI. Trimming pared 10 bases from V and 0 bases from J, leaving 13 bases between. CDR3 length: 14 residues. The CDR3 bases are TGTGCCACCTGGGCAGGCTATAGCAATCAGCCCCAGCATTTT. Translation gives CATWAGYSNQPQHF.

V is TRBV6-1 and J is TRBJ2-2; a possible D gene is TRBD2 (6 bases). The CDR3 runs to 16 residues. CDR1 and CDR2 (germline): MNHNS, SASEGT. The V end was cut by 2 bases, the J end by 5 bases, with 15 bases between. In DNA form, the CDR3 reads TGTGCCAGCAGTGAACTGCGGAGGGTGAGGACCGGGGAGCTGTTTTTT. Protein: CASSELRRVRTGELFF.